This T cell receptor beta chain was observed in a study of T cell responses to AZD1222 COVID-19 vaccine. Libraries were prepared by immunoSEQ multiplex PCR; TCRdb keeps only in-frame clonotypes and omits some of them. The sample consists of more than 65,000 clones, 70% to 85% of them appearing once. CDR1 is SGHNT, CDR2 YYREEE, per germline (reference sequence). V lost 2 bases, J lost 2 bases, and 6 bases stayed unmatched. The CDR3 length is 16 residues. This TCR came from an adult in good health. The rearrangement links TRBV5-4 to TRBJ2-2; 7 bases are shared with TRBD2. The source material was peripheral blood, sampled on day 0 of AZD1222 vaccination. The CDR3 sequence is CASSLGGSSNTGELFF. CDR3 DNA sequence: TGTGCCAGCAGCTTAGGCGGGAGTAGTAACACCGGGGAGCTGTTTTTT. The full variable domain, in which reference TRBV5-4 and TRBJ2-2 provide the parts outside the CDR3, is ETGVTQSPTHLIKTRGQQVTLRCSSQSGHNTVSWYQQALGQGPQFIFQYYREEENGRGNFPPRFSGLQFPNYSSELNVNALELDDSALYLCASSLGGSSNTGELFFGEGSRLTVL.